A selection of T cell receptor beta chains follows, all from one sample in a study of blood T cell repertoires in COVID-19. Sequenced by immunoSEQ multiplex PCR; TCRdb stores in-frame clones only, minus some. The data hold some 88,000 clones, with over 75% observed a single time. The sample comprised peripheral blood. The receptor source for this set is a man in his 60s with acute or convalescent COVID-19. Each CDR3 is given with its conserved first and last residue. The D gene is left open where the match is weak. Only part of the rows carry a size: once, few, many, or a class if the clone is expanded.

j_gene: TRBJ1-4; d_gene: -; v_gene: TRBV7-2; abundance: -; CDR3aa: CASSTGGAAVEKLFF; CDR3nt: TGTGCCAGCAGCACGGGGGGGGCAGCGGTCGAAAAACTGTTTTTT
j_gene: TRBJ2-3; d_gene: TRBD1; v_gene: TRBV5-5; abundance: -; CDR3aa: CASSGRDRSETQYF; CDR3nt: TGTGCCAGCAGCGGAAGGGACAGGTCTGAAACGCAGTATTTT
j_gene: TRBJ2-6; d_gene: TRBD1; v_gene: TRBV18; abundance: -; CDR3aa: CASSPRDRGSGANVLTF; CDR3nt: TGTGCCAGCTCACCACGGGACAGGGGCTCTGGGGCCAACGTCCTGACTTTC
j_gene: TRBJ2-7; d_gene: TRBD2; v_gene: TRBV30; abundance: -; CDR3aa: CAWSGGSGAPYEQYF; CDR3nt: TGTGCCTGGAGTGGAGGTAGCGGGGCCCCCTACGAGCAGTACTTC
j_gene: TRBJ2-2; d_gene: TRBD1; v_gene: TRBV6-6; abundance: -; CDR3aa: CASSYLDRTGELFF; CDR3nt: TGTGCCAGCAGTTACCTGGACAGGACCGGGGAGCTGTTTTTT
j_gene: TRBJ1-5; d_gene: -; v_gene: TRBV29-1; abundance: -; CDR3aa: CSVGDTNQPQHF; CDR3nt: TGCAGCGTTGGGGACACCAATCAGCCCCAGCATTTT
j_gene: TRBJ1-1; d_gene: -; v_gene: TRBV19; abundance: -; CDR3aa: CASSNGQTLNTEAFF; CDR3nt: TGTGCCAGTAGTAATGGACAGACTTTGAACACTGAAGCTTTCTTT
j_gene: TRBJ2-7; d_gene: TRBD1; v_gene: TRBV7-3; abundance: few; CDR3aa: CASSFSGTGGGYEQYF; CDR3nt: TGTGCCAGCAGCTTTTCCGGGACAGGGGGCGGATACGAGCAGTACTTC
j_gene: TRBJ1-6; d_gene: -; v_gene: TRBV7-8; abundance: -; CDR3aa: CASSLAGRGENSPLHF; CDR3nt: TGTGCCAGCAGCTTAGCTGGACGGGGTGAGAATTCACCCCTCCACTTT
j_gene: TRBJ2-1; d_gene: TRBD2; v_gene: TRBV9; abundance: -; CDR3aa: CASSVELAGVSNEQFF; CDR3nt: TGTGCCAGCAGCGTAGAGCTAGCGGGGGTCAGCAATGAGCAGTTCTTC
j_gene: TRBJ1-5; d_gene: -; v_gene: TRBV27; abundance: -; CDR3aa: CASSMWRGLGNQPQHF; CDR3nt: TGTGCCAGCAGTATGTGGCGGGGGCTGGGGAATCAGCCCCAGCATTTT
j_gene: TRBJ1-2; d_gene: TRBD1; v_gene: TRBV19; abundance: -; CDR3aa: CASSTTGTNLNYGYTF; CDR3nt: TGTGCCAGTAGTACGACAGGGACAAACTTAAACTATGGCTACACCTTC
j_gene: TRBJ2-3; d_gene: -; v_gene: TRBV18; abundance: -; CDR3aa: CASSPLTAEGGATQYF; CDR3nt: TGTGCCAGCTCACCACTAACAGCCGAAGGTGGGGCTACGCAGTATTTT
j_gene: TRBJ2-1; d_gene: -; v_gene: TRBV5-4; abundance: -; CDR3aa: CASSLVGGEQFF; CDR3nt: TGTGCCAGCAGCTTGGTTGGGGGCGAGCAGTTCTTC
j_gene: TRBJ2-2; d_gene: TRBD2; v_gene: TRBV4-1; abundance: once; CDR3aa: CASSQDQGGSNPGELFF; CDR3nt: TGCGCCAGCAGCCAAGATCAGGGCGGGAGCAATCCCGGGGAGCTGTTTTTT
j_gene: TRBJ2-7; d_gene: TRBD1; v_gene: TRBV11-2; abundance: -; CDR3aa: CASSTDRGHEQYF; CDR3nt: TGTGCCAGCAGCACCGACAGGGGGCACGAGCAGTACTTC
j_gene: TRBJ2-3; d_gene: TRBD2; v_gene: TRBV3-1/TRBV3-2; abundance: -; CDR3aa: CASSQFGGRADTQYF; CDR3nt: TGTGCCAGCAGCCAATTTGGCGGGAGGGCAGATACGCAGTATTTT
j_gene: TRBJ1-2; d_gene: TRBD1; v_gene: TRBV24-1; abundance: -; CDR3aa: CATSDNRGGYTF; CDR3nt: TGTGCCACCAGTGACAACAGGGGTGGCTACACCTTC
j_gene: TRBJ1-4; d_gene: TRBD1; v_gene: TRBV12-3/TRBV12-4; abundance: -; CDR3aa: CASNQGGEKLFF; CDR3nt: TGTGCCAGCAACCAGGGGGGCGAAAAACTGTTTTTT
j_gene: TRBJ2-7; d_gene: -; v_gene: TRBV5-8; abundance: -; CDR3aa: CASSRDSAYEQYF; CDR3nt: TGTGCCAGCAGCCGGGACTCCGCCTACGAGCAGTACTTC
j_gene: TRBJ2-3; d_gene: -; v_gene: TRBV6-5; abundance: -; CDR3aa: CASSYGRGGRDTQYF; CDR3nt: TGTGCCAGCAGTTATGGGAGGGGGGGACGGGATACGCAGTATTTT
j_gene: TRBJ2-7; d_gene: -; v_gene: TRBV7-9; abundance: -; CDR3aa: CASSTSGGPSDEQYF; CDR3nt: TGTGCCAGCAGCACCTCGGGGGGCCCTTCCGACGAGCAGTACTTC
j_gene: TRBJ2-1; d_gene: TRBD2; v_gene: TRBV13; abundance: -; CDR3aa: CASSLVPSGGDNEQFF; CDR3nt: TGTGCCAGCAGCTTAGTCCCTAGCGGGGGGGACAATGAGCAGTTCTTC
j_gene: TRBJ1-6; d_gene: -; v_gene: TRBV6-5; abundance: -; CDR3aa: CASRAASSYNSPLHF; CDR3nt: TGTGCCAGCAGGGCGGCAAGCTCCTATAATTCACCCCTCCACTTT
j_gene: TRBJ1-2; d_gene: -; v_gene: TRBV7-3; abundance: -; CDR3aa: CASSSGVGGYTF; CDR3nt: TGTGCCAGCAGCTCCGGGGTAGGTGGCTACACCTTC
j_gene: TRBJ1-4; d_gene: -; v_gene: TRBV7-2; abundance: -; CDR3aa: CASSLESRQTNEKLFF; CDR3nt: TGTGCCAGCAGCTTAGAGTCTAGGCAGACTAATGAAAAACTGTTTTTT
j_gene: TRBJ2-4; d_gene: -; v_gene: TRBV5-1; abundance: -; CDR3aa: CASSQGGAGPKNIQYF; CDR3nt: TGCGCCAGCAGCCAGGGCGGGGCGGGGCCTAAAAACATTCAGTACTTC
j_gene: TRBJ1-2; d_gene: TRBD1; v_gene: TRBV30; abundance: -; CDR3aa: CAWSTGGHGYTF; CDR3nt: TGTGCCTGGAGCACAGGGGGCCATGGCTACACCTTC
j_gene: TRBJ2-5; d_gene: TRBD1; v_gene: TRBV24-1; abundance: -; CDR3aa: CATSEGQGASQETQYF; CDR3nt: TGTGCCACCAGTGAGGGACAGGGGGCTTCCCAAGAGACCCAGTACTTC
j_gene: TRBJ1-4; d_gene: -; v_gene: TRBV5-6; abundance: -; CDR3aa: CASSSLGQNEKLFF; CDR3nt: TGTGCCAGCAGCTCCCTTGGACAGAATGAAAAACTGTTTTTT
j_gene: TRBJ2-3; d_gene: -; v_gene: TRBV18; abundance: -; CDR3aa: CASSVGPSSTDTQYF; CDR3nt: TGTGCCAGCTCCGTTGGGCCGTCTAGCACAGATACGCAGTATTTT